What follows are 24 T cell receptor beta chains derived from one specimen sequenced in a study of monozygotic twins with inflammatory bowel disease. TCRdb reprocessed the 5' RACE reads and reports one entry per CDR3 protein, with no DNA. The sample has over 150,000 distinct CDR3 sequences. Specimen: blood. These receptors came from a human donor with ulcerative colitis or Crohn's disease, or a healthy co-twin of an affected twin (not recorded which).

J is TRBJ2-1 and V is TRBV12-3 or TRBV12-4. There are 12 residues in the CDR3. CDR3 region: CASSNSYNEQFF.

The chain carries TRBV4-2 and TRBJ2-5. Germline assignment: CDR1 LGHNA and CDR2 YNFKEQ. CDR3 length: 15 amino acids. The CDR3 here is CASSLSDSASETQYF.

This chain uses TRBV7-9 with TRBJ1-5; TCRdb names TRBD1, which stays unverified in the absence of DNA. This CDR3 contains 14 residues. Germline CDR1 SEHNR, CDR2 FQNEAQ (reference sequence). CDR3: CASSSGQENQPQHF.

The rearrangement joins TRBV7-6 to TRBJ2-7; the TCRdb D gene call, TRBD1, has no DNA to confirm it. The CDR3 totals 14 residues. Germline assignment: CDR1 SGHVS and CDR2 FNYEAQ. The CDR3 loop reads CASSLVSGAYEQYF.

V gene TRBV30 combines with J gene TRBJ1-4; TCRdb indicates TRBD1, and absent DNA this call remains unverified. The CDR3 totals 14 residues. The V gene's germline CDR1 is GTSNPN and CDR2 SVGIG (reference sequence). CDR3 amino acids: CAWGTGTGDEKLFF.

The rearrangement uses TRBV5-1 and TRBJ2-2; TCRdb returns TRBD1, unconfirmable since there is no DNA. This CDR3 has 14 residues. Looked up from germline, CDR1 is SGHRS and CDR2 is YFSETQ. Here the CDR3 reads CASSPGQGSGELFF.

V is TRBV20-1 and J is TRBJ1-2; no DNA is available, so the TRBD1 call from TCRdb remains unchecked. The CDR3 spans 13 residues. The germline CDR1 and CDR2 sequences are DFQATT and SNEGSKA (reference sequence). CDR3 region: CSAVVQGFRGYTF.

The V and J genes are TRBV13 and TRBJ1-1; the TRBD1 assignment by TCRdb is unverifiable without DNA. This CDR3 comprises 16 residues. Per the germline V gene, CDR1 is PRHDT and CDR2 is FYEKMQ (reference sequence). CDR3 amino acids: CASSPRQGGLNTEAFF. Supplemented by reference TRBV13 and TRBJ1-1, the full variable domain reads AAGVIQSPRHLIKEKRETATLKCYPIPRHDTVYWYQQGPGQDPQFLISFYEKMQSDKGSIPDRFSAQQFSDYHSELNMSSLELGDSALYFCASSPRQGGLNTEAFFGQGTRLTVV.

The gene calls are TRBV19 and TRBJ2-7; the TCRdb call, TRBD1, lacks DNA for checking. The CDR3 totals 14 residues. Germline values: CDR1 LNHDA, CDR2 SQIVND (reference sequence). CDR3 region: CASSIGTESYEQYF.

The rearrangement links TRBV4-1 to TRBJ1-1; TCRdb's D call, TRBD1, is unchecked because there is no DNA. The CDR3 has 15 residues. Germline assignment: CDR1 MGHRA and CDR2 YSYEKL. CDR3: CASSQVGTANTEAFF.

V is TRBV7-8 and J is TRBJ1-1; without DNA, the TCRdb call of TRBD1 cannot be checked. Germline assignment: CDR1 SGHVS and CDR2 FQNEAQ. The CDR3 is 15 residues long. The CDR3: CASSLARVANTEAFF.

This rearrangement joins TRBV12-3 or TRBV12-4 to TRBJ2-2; the D call from TCRdb, TRBD1, cannot be confirmed without DNA. The CDR3 has 14 residues. CDR3 sequence: CASRDRRNTGELFF.

V gene TRBV2 combines with J gene TRBJ1-1; there is no DNA to check the TCRdb D call of TRBD1. The CDR3 has 15 amino acids. Germline values: CDR1 SNHLY, CDR2 FYNNEI. The CDR3 sequence: CASSEDRGRMFEAFF.

The V gene is TRBV12-3 or TRBV12-4, the J gene TRBJ2-3; TCRdb designates TRBD1, a call that cannot be tested without DNA. The CDR3 runs 16 residues. The CDR3 loop is CASSWGDREVTDTQYF.

The rearrangement links TRBV2 to TRBJ1-1. This CDR3 spans 13 amino acids. Germline V CDR1 and CDR2: SNHLY, FYNNEI. The CDR3 reads CASSKSLNTEAFF.

The chain carries TRBV4-3 and TRBJ2-5. There are 14 residues in the CDR3. The germline V gene has CDR1 LGHNA and CDR2 YSLEER. The CDR3 loop reads CASSQDRRGETQYF.

This chain joins TRBV6-2 or TRBV6-3 and TRBJ1-4. Germline V gene sequence: CDR1 MNHEY, CDR2 SVGEGT. The CDR3 contains 15 residues. This CDR3 reads CASRPTASRNEKLFF.

The V call is TRBV7-2, the J call TRBJ2-1. This CDR3 spans 14 amino acids. Germline V gene data show CDR1 as SGHTA and CDR2 as FQGNSA. This CDR3 reads CASSPQLSYNEQFF.

The chain recombines TRBV7-8 with TRBJ2-1; TCRdb outputs TRBD2, but without DNA this stays unchecked. Germline loops: CDR1 SGHVS, CDR2 FQNEAQ. CDR3 size: 15 residues. Here the CDR3 reads CASRRTSGRPNEQFF.

The chain employs TRBV5-4 and TRBJ2-5; TCRdb calls TRBD1, which cannot be checked without DNA. This CDR3 is 17 amino acids long. Per germline, CDR1 SGHNT and CDR2 YYREEE (reference sequence). The CDR3 sequence is CASSLGGKGGVQETQYF.

The chain uses TRBV7-3 and TRBJ2-5; TCRdb indicates TRBD2, and absent DNA this call remains unverified. CDR1 and CDR2 (germline): SGHTA, FQGTGA. This CDR3 has 15 amino acids. CDR3 sequence reads: CASSFGVASGETQYF.

The J gene is TRBJ1-4, the V gene TRBV27; TCRdb's D gene call, TRBD1, goes unchecked for lack of DNA. From germline, CDR1 is MNHEY and CDR2 SMNVEV (reference sequence). The CDR3 has 12 amino acids. CDR3 loop: CASSSGDEKLFF.

The chain combines TRBV11-2 with TRBJ2-1; TCRdb names TRBD2, which stays unverified in the absence of DNA. The germline CDR1 and CDR2 sequences are SGHAT and FQNNGV. The CDR3 is 14 residues long. This chain's CDR3 is CASSSSEEWYEQFF.

The chain carries TRBV5-1 and TRBJ1-4; checking the TCRdb D call of TRBD1 is not possible without DNA. Germline CDR1 reads SGHRS; CDR2 reads YFSETQ. There are 15 residues in the CDR3. CDR3 sequence reads: CASSPDRRLNEKLFF.